This is a list of T cell receptor beta chains from one sample in a study of blood T cell repertoires in COVID-19. Here immunoSEQ multiplex PCR was the method, and the copy in TCRdb shows in-frame clones only, minus some. Of approximately 210,000 clones detected, about four fifths appear once; the ten largest clones hold approximately 8%. Sample: peripheral blood. The receptors here all came from a woman aged 50 to 65 with active or convalescent COVID-19. Each CDR3 is given with its conserved first and last residue. D genes are given only for firm matches. Some rows mark clone size as missing; the rest say once, few, many or name a class of expanded clone.

TRBD1	.	TRBV7-2	TRBJ2-3	CASKAGDRDTDTQYF	TGTGCCAGCAAGGCAGGGGACAGGGATACAGATACGCAGTATTTT
.	.	TRBV28	TRBJ1-5	CASSFSTGVSNQPQHF	TGTGCCAGCAGTTTTTCGACGGGAGTCAGCAATCAGCCCCAGCATTTT
.	.	TRBV29-1	TRBJ1-2	CSSQVPGSDYGYTF	TGCAGCTCCCAAGTCCCGGGATCCGACTATGGCTACACCTTC
.	.	TRBV6-5	TRBJ1-1	CASSYSSLVGTEAFF	TGTGCCAGCAGTTACTCAAGCTTGGTTGGCACTGAAGCTTTCTTT
TRBD2	.	TRBV5-5	TRBJ2-5	CASSTGTSGTQETQYF	TGTGCCAGCAGTACCGGGACTAGCGGAACTCAAGAGACCCAGTACTTC
.	.	TRBV12-1	TRBJ2-3	CASSLKPDRAHSTDTQYF	TGTGCCAGCAGCTTAAAGCCGGACAGAGCTCATAGCACAGATACGCAGTATTTT
TRBD1	few	TRBV12-5	TRBJ2-2	CASGAPGQGKAGELFF	TGTGCTAGTGGTGCTCCGGGACAGGGGAAAGCCGGGGAGCTGTTTTTT
TRBD1	.	TRBV6-6	TRBJ1-2	CASSYSGDSYYGYTF	TGTGCCAGCAGTTACTCGGGGGACAGCTACTATGGCTACACCTTC
TRBD2	once	TRBV6-5	TRBJ2-7	CASSSLAGGPDEQYF	TGTGCCAGCAGTTCGCTAGCGGGAGGGCCGGATGAGCAGTACTTC
TRBD2	few	TRBV7-6	TRBJ2-1	CASSPSPASGGVNEQFF	TGTGCCAGCAGCCCCTCCCCCGCTAGCGGGGGGGTTAATGAGCAGTTCTTC
.	.	TRBV21-1	TRBJ2-3	CASTTRGEEGDTQYF	TGTGCCAGCACTACACGGGGGGAGGAAGGAGATACGCAGTATTTT
.	.	TRBV4-2	TRBJ2-1	CASSQDYRSRRPSSYNEQFF	TGTGCCAGCAGCCAAGATTACAGGAGTCGCCGCCCGAGCTCCTACAATGAGCAGTTCTTC
.	few	TRBV6-5	TRBJ1-6	CASSYSPSSYNSPLHF	TGTGCCAGCAGTTATTCCCCGAGCTCCTATAATTCACCCCTCCACTTT
.	.	TRBV2	TRBJ1-4	CASTQASLNEKLFF	TGTGCCAGCACGCAGGCCTCCCTTAATGAAAAACTGTTTTTT
TRBD1	few	TRBV5-1	TRBJ1-6	CASSLASTGGYSPLHF	TGCGCCAGCAGCTTGGCGTCCACAGGGGGCTATTCACCCCTCCACTTT
.	once	TRBV28	TRBJ1-1	CASSLNQNRGEAFF	TGTGCCAGCAGTTTAAATCAAAATAGGGGTGAAGCTTTCTTT
.	.	TRBV6-5	TRBJ1-5	CASSYSYRESNQPQHF	TGTGCCAGCAGTTACTCGTACAGGGAAAGCAATCAGCCCCAGCATTTT
.	once	TRBV11-2	TRBJ2-1	CASSLVGGLMYNEQFF	TGTGCCAGCAGCTTAGTTGGGGGCCTCATGTACAATGAGCAGTTCTTC
TRBD1	once	TRBV19	TRBJ1-4	CASSGRGLANEKLFF	TGTGCCAGTAGTGGCAGGGGGCTTGCTAATGAAAAACTGTTTTTT
.	.	TRBV2	TRBJ1-2	CASSDRPQGFYGYTF	TGTGCCAGCAGTGATAGGCCTCAGGGTTTCTATGGCTACACCTTC
TRBD1	.	TRBV2	TRBJ1-1	CARGDRLNTEAFF	TGTGCCAGGGGGGACAGGTTGAACACTGAAGCTTTCTTT
TRBD2	.	TRBV3-1/TRBV3-2	TRBJ2-1	CASSPFASGYNEQFF	TGTGCCAGCTCACCCTTTGCTAGCGGTTACAATGAGCAGTTCTTC
TRBD2	.	TRBV7-6	TRBJ2-2	CASSLAPGLAGGPRTGELFF	TGTGCCAGCAGCTTAGCTCCGGGACTAGCGGGAGGGCCTAGAACCGGGGAGCTGTTTTTT
.	once	TRBV24-1	TRBJ2-7	CATSDSGSEQYF	TGTGCCACCAGTGATTCGGGTTCCGAGCAGTACTTC